The 26 T cell receptor beta chains given below trace back to one sample, sequenced in a study of blood T cell repertoires in COVID-19. Sequencing was performed with immunoSEQ multiplex PCR; in TCRdb, only in-frame clones are kept and a portion is missing. This sample has some 290,000 clones, with 90% found just once. Sequenced sample: PBMCs or T cells enriched from blood (not recorded which). These receptors all stem from a woman aged 25 to 39 who had been exposed to COVID-19.

J is TRBJ2-7 and V is TRBV7-2, with TRBD1 identical over 7 bases. The CDR3 is 14 residues long. Trimming removed 5 bases from V and 0 bases from J; junction bases left unmatched: 4. Germline V gives CDR1 SGHTA, CDR2 FQGNSA. This CDR3 is CASSRDSASYEQYF. The CDR3 DNA is TGTGCCAGCAGCCGGGACAGTGCCTCCTACGAGCAGTACTTC. The full variable domain, rest sourced from reference TRBV7-2 and TRBJ2-7, is GAGVSQSPSNKVTEKGKDVELRCDPISGHTALYWYRQSLGQGLEFLIYFQGNSAPDKSGLPSDRFSAERTGGSVSTLTIQRTQQEDSAVYLCASSRDSASYEQYFGPGTRLTVT.

This clone was seen a handful of times. The chain uses TRBV15 and TRBJ2-7; possibly TRBD1 for D (5 bases). Trimming took off 3 bases at V and 0 bases at J, with 15 bases between the two ends. Looked up from germline, CDR1 is LNHNV and CDR2 is YYDKDF (reference sequence). The CDR3 is 16 residues long. The CDR3 loop reads CATSSLFVRGSYEQYF. CDR3 in DNA: TGTGCCACCAGCAGCCTGTTTGTTAGGGGCTCCTACGAGCAGTACTTC.

This clone was observed a few times. The V gene is TRBV4-1, the J gene TRBJ1-1; D remains unclear. The CDR3 has 16 residues. Germline V gene sequence: CDR1 MGHRA, CDR2 YSYEKL. The V and J ends lost 2 bases and 1 base respectively, with 14 bases between them. For the CDR3, the DNA is TGCGCCAGCAGCCAATATACAGCATTGCAGAACACTGAAGCTTTCTTT. Its translation is CASSQYTALQNTEAFF.

The CDR3 sequence is CASSEGTGYPTGELFF. The CDR3 region has the DNA TGTGCCAGCAGTGAAGGGACAGGGTATCCCACCGGGGAGCTGTTTTTT. The V gene is TRBV6-1, the J gene TRBJ2-2, with 8 bases fitting TRBD1. In germline, CDR1 is MNHNS, CDR2 SASEGT. The CDR3 is 16 residues long. The ends lost 1 base at V and 4 bases at J; junction bases unmatched: 5.

This clone was seen once. The V and J genes are TRBV12-3 or TRBV12-4 and TRBJ1-5; a weak D match, TRBD1 (6 bases). V lost 5 bases and J 5 bases, leaving 10 bases between the germline ends. There are 13 residues in the CDR3. The CDR3 loop is CASSRDIDQPQHF. The CDR3 region has the DNA TGTGCCAGCAGTAGGGACATTGATCAGCCCCAGCATTTT.

The rearrangement uses TRBV6-2 or TRBV6-3 and TRBJ1-6; a possible D gene is TRBD1 (5 bases). There are 14 residues in the CDR3. The V and J ends lost 6 bases and 7 bases respectively, with 13 bases between them. CDR1 and CDR2 (germline): MNHEY, SVGEGT. In DNA, the CDR3 is TGTGCCAGCAGCCTCCTCGGGGGGAATTCACCCCTCCACTTT. Amino acids: CASSLLGGNSPLHF.

The chain joins TRBV7-8 to TRBJ1-4; TRBD1 matches 8 bases. The trim removed 5 bases at V and 8 bases at J, leaving 4 bases unmatched. CDR3 length: 13 residues. Germline V CDR1 and CDR2: SGHVS, FQNEAQ. This CDR3 is CASSTRQGEKLFF. CDR3 DNA: TGTGCCAGCAGCACCCGACAGGGGGAAAAACTGTTTTTT.

The rearrangement joins TRBV2 to TRBJ1-4, with D tentatively TRBD1 (6 bases). The V end was cut by 6 bases, the J end by 6 bases, with 17 bases between. Germline loops: CDR1 SNHLY, CDR2 FYNNEI. This CDR3 spans 15 amino acids. The CDR3 loop is CASSITGSVDEKLFF. Here the CDR3 DNA reads TGTGCCAGCAGCATTACAGGGTCGGTTGATGAAAAACTGTTTTTT.

Turning to this clone: The junction and the germline gene differ at one end; a read error may be behind it. The rearrangement joins TRBV12-3 or TRBV12-4 to TRBJ2-7; TRBD1 matches at 7 bases. The CDR3 loop spans 13 amino acids. The CDR3 bases are TGTGCCAGCAGTTTGAGATCGGGACAGAACCACCACTTC. Protein: CASSLRSGQNHHF.

V and J are TRBV6-5 and TRBJ2-6; D is possibly TRBD2 (5 bases). The V end was cut by 6 bases, the J end by 3 bases, with 6 bases between. There are 13 residues in the CDR3. CDR1 is MNHEY, CDR2 SVGAGI, per germline. The CDR3 region has the DNA TGTGCCAGCAGGGGGAGTGGGGCCAACGTCCTGACTTTC. It specifies CASRGSGANVLTF.

This clone was seen more than once but under ten times. The rearrangement joins TRBV5-4 to TRBJ1-2; 7 bases align to TRBD1. Germline V lookup: CDR1 SGHNT, CDR2 YYREEE (reference sequence). With 3 bases clipped from V and 6 bases from J, the junction kept 5 bases outside the gene matches. This CDR3 has 13 residues. Written as DNA, the CDR3 is TGTGCCAGCAGCTCACAGGGGAGCGATGGCTACACCTTC. As protein: CASSSQGSDGYTF.

The V gene is TRBV6-2 or TRBV6-3, the J gene TRBJ2-7; 9 bases agree with TRBD2. Germline V lookup: CDR1 MNHEY, CDR2 SVGEGT. The ends lost 6 bases at V and 0 bases at J; junction bases unmatched: 9. The CDR3 loop spans 16 amino acids. The chain's CDR3 is CASRPLLAGISYEQYF. In DNA form, the CDR3 reads TGTGCCAGCAGGCCTCTTCTAGCGGGGATCTCCTACGAGCAGTACTTC.

In this sample, this clone turned up once. The rearrangement uses TRBV11-2 and TRBJ1-2; 7 bases map to TRBD1. From germline, CDR1 is SGHAT and CDR2 FQNNGV. The CDR3 is 16 residues long. Trimming at V came to 5 bases and at J to 6 bases, leaving 15 bases not matched to a gene. The CDR3: CASSQRVQGYYDGYTF. CDR3 DNA sequence: TGTGCCAGCAGCCAGAGGGTACAGGGGTATTACGATGGCTACACCTTC.

The chain combines TRBV7-2 with TRBJ2-7, with D perhaps TRBD2 (6 bases). Looked up from germline, CDR1 is SGHTA and CDR2 is FQGNSA. V was cut by 4 bases and J by 1 base, with 17 bases left in between. This CDR3 is built from 16 residues. This CDR3 is CASSSFGTALSYEQYF. The CDR3 nucleotides are TGTGCCAGCAGCTCTTTCGGGACTGCCCTTTCCTACGAGCAGTACTTC. The whole variable domain, remainder taken from reference TRBV7-2 and TRBJ2-7, is GAGVSQSPSNKVTEKGKDVELRCDPISGHTALYWYRQSLGQGLEFLIYFQGNSAPDKSGLPSDRFSAERTGGSVSTLTIQRTQQEDSAVYLCASSSFGTALSYEQYFGPGTRLTVT.

V usage is TRBV6-5 and J usage is TRBJ1-1; TRBD1 matches 8 bases. The CDR3 has 13 residues. Germline V gene lookup returns CDR1 MNHEY and CDR2 SVGAGI. V dropped 6 bases and J dropped 10; count of bases not matched to a gene: 10. The CDR3 DNA follows: TGTGCCAGCAGCGACAATGGACAGGGCGGAGCTTTCTTT. It yields the protein CASSDNGQGGAFF.

The gene calls are TRBV30 and TRBJ1-2, with D possibly being TRBD1 (5 bases). This CDR3 has 11 amino acids. Trimming pared 0 bases from V and 13 bases from J, leaving 12 bases between. The germline gives CDR1 GTSNPN, CDR2 SVGIG (reference sequence). This CDR3 reads CAWSVQGAGTF. The CDR3 region has the DNA TGTGCCTGGAGTGTACAAGGGGCCGGCACCTTC.

The chain recombines TRBV19 with TRBJ1-1; D possibly corresponds to TRBD1 (5 bases). Germline V lookup: CDR1 LNHDA, CDR2 SQIVND (reference sequence). The germline V and J ends were trimmed by 10 bases and 3 bases, with 24 bases remaining between them. CDR3 length equals 16 residues. This chain's CDR3 is CATKWDFNSEDTEAFF. CDR3 sequence (DNA): TGTGCCACTAAGTGGGACTTCAATTCGGAGGACACTGAAGCTTTCTTT. Full variable domain (remainder filled in from reference TRBV19 and TRBJ1-1): DGGITQSPKYLFRKEGQNVTLSCEQNLNHDAMYWYRQDPGQGLRLIYYSQIVNDFQKGDIAEGYSVSREKKESFPLTVTSAQKNPTAFYLCATKWDFNSEDTEAFFGQGTRLTVV.

The chain uses TRBV4-2 and TRBJ1-4; 7 nucleotides match TRBD1. Germline V lookup: CDR1 LGHNA, CDR2 YNFKEQ. The CDR3 runs to 15 residues. The V segment lost 7 bases and the J segment 4 bases; nucleotides outside the gene matches: 9. CDR3 residues: CASNPSYRGNEKLFF. The CDR3 nucleotides read TGTGCCAGCAATCCAAGTTACAGGGGTAATGAAAAACTGTTTTTT.

The V and J genes are TRBV11-2 and TRBJ1-4; 9 nucleotides agree with TRBD1. The V gene end was trimmed by 4 bases and the J gene end by 4 bases; junction bases not matched to a gene: 7. From germline, CDR1 is SGHAT and CDR2 FQNNGV. This CDR3 region has 16 residues. This CDR3 is CASSSRTTGGNEKLFF. CDR3 coding DNA: TGTGCCAGCAGCTCGCGAACGACAGGGGGTAATGAAAAACTGTTTTTT.

The chain combines TRBV2 with TRBJ2-1, with D possibly TRBD1 on 5 matching bases. Germline CDR1 reads SNHLY; CDR2 reads FYNNEI. V was clipped by 6 bases and J by 4 bases, with 13 bases between them. CDR3 length: 14 residues. CDR3: CASSGPRQYNEQFF. CDR3 coding DNA: TGTGCCAGCAGCGGCCCCAGACAGTACAATGAGCAGTTCTTC.

The chain recombines TRBV6-5 with TRBJ2-1, with TRBD1 as a possible D gene (7 bases). Deletions cut 4 bases from V and 4 bases from J, with 14 bases between. In germline, CDR1 is MNHEY, CDR2 SVGAGI. The CDR3 length is 15 residues. The CDR3 region has the DNA TGTGCCAGCAGTTTAACAGGGGAGGCGTACAATGAGCAGTTCTTC. Its protein is CASSLTGEAYNEQFF.

V is TRBV19 and J is TRBJ1-6; a weak D match, TRBD1 (6 bases). CDR3 length: 14 residues. Trimming removed 4 bases from V and 5 bases from J, with 9 bases in between. The germline V gene encodes CDR1 LNHDA and CDR2 SQIVND (reference sequence). CDR3 sequence: CASSRQGNNSPLHF. CDR3 bases: TGTGCCAGTAGTAGGCAGGGGAATAATTCACCCCTCCACTTT.

The J gene is TRBJ2-3, the V gene TRBV14, with a possible D match to TRBD2 (6 bases). V was clipped by 3 bases and J by 3 bases, with 7 bases between them. This CDR3 contains 13 residues. Looked up from germline, CDR1 is SGHDN and CDR2 is FVKESK. The CDR3 coding sequence is TGTGCCAGCAGCCACCGGGGGACAGATACGCAGTATTTT. Amino acid sequence: CASSHRGTDTQYF.

The chain joins TRBV4-1 to TRBJ1-1; 7 bases line up with TRBD1. CDR3 length: 15 residues. The J segment lost 1 base and the V segment lost 3 bases, leaving 5 bases of the junction unmatched. The germline V gene encodes CDR1 MGHRA and CDR2 YSYEKL. CDR3 nucleotide sequence: TGCGCCAGCAGCCAGCCACAGGGGAGGAACACTGAAGCTTTCTTT. The encoded protein is CASSQPQGRNTEAFF.

This chain links TRBV7-6 with TRBJ2-5; 7 bases map to TRBD2. The CDR3 covers 15 residues. Germline assignment: CDR1 SGHVS and CDR2 FNYEAQ. J was trimmed by 5 bases and V by 5 bases; bases with no gene match: 11. The CDR3 sequence is CASSPTGGEQETQYF. Written as DNA, the CDR3 is TGTGCCAGCAGCCCTACTGGGGGGGAGCAGGAGACCCAGTACTTC.

This chain joins TRBV9 and TRBJ1-1, with D unresolved. Germline loops: CDR1 SGDLS, CDR2 YYNGEE. This CDR3 spans 11 amino acids. V was pared by 5 bases and J by 5 bases, with 7 bases between. As DNA, the CDR3 is TGTGCCAGCAGGGCTTTGACTGAAGCTTTCTTT. Translated: CASRALTEAFF.